These T cell receptor beta chains were read from a single sample in a study of blood T cell repertoires in COVID-19. Assay: immunoSEQ multiplex PCR; the TCRdb copy retains only in-frame clones and omits some. The table has 150,000 to 200,000 clones, more than 75% seen once. The source material was peripheral blood. All receptors come from a man aged 35-49 years with active or convalescent COVID-19. CDR3s include the opening cysteine and the closing phenylalanine or tryptophan. The D gene is left open where the match is weak. Not all rows give a size; the values are once, few, many and, for expanded clones, a class.

cdr3_nt,cdr3_aa,d_call,clone_size,v_call,j_call
TGTGCCAGCAGCGGCGAGGGCTATGGCTACACCTTC,CASSGEGYGYTF,.,.,TRBV9,TRBJ1-2
TGTGCCAGCAGAAGTCCCGGGACTAGCGGTACAGATACGCAGTATTTT,CASRSPGTSGTDTQYF,TRBD2,.,TRBV7-8,TRBJ2-3
TGTGCCAGCAGTAATCCGGGACAGGGTAGTGAAAAACTGTTTTTT,CASSNPGQGSEKLFF,TRBD1,.,TRBV27,TRBJ1-4
TGTGCCAGCAGTTTAACAGGGGGCTACGAGCAGTACTTC,CASSLTGGYEQYF,TRBD1,.,TRBV12-3/TRBV12-4,TRBJ2-7
TGTGCCAGCAGCCCCTGGGCGGGGAAGAGCAATCAGCCCCAGCATTTT,CASSPWAGKSNQPQHF,.,.,TRBV7-8,TRBJ1-5
TGCGCCAGCAGCCAAGAGGACAGAGAGAACACTGAAGCTTTCTTT,CASSQEDRENTEAFF,.,.,TRBV4-1,TRBJ1-1
TGTGCCAGTAGTGTCGTCCACAGGGATGTGGGGGAGACCCAGTACTTC,CASSVVHRDVGETQYF,.,.,TRBV19,TRBJ2-5
TGTGCCAGTAGTATGCCGGCGGGTACTACCAATCAGCCCCAGCATTTT,CASSMPAGTTNQPQHF,.,.,TRBV19,TRBJ1-5
TGTGCCAGCAGTCCAACAGCGGATTTGGGGTATGAGCAGTTCTTC,CASSPTADLGYEQFF,.,.,TRBV6-4,TRBJ2-1
TGTGCCTGGAGTCCAGTTACTGAAGCTTTCTTT,CAWSPVTEAFF,.,.,TRBV30,TRBJ1-1
TGTGCCAGCAGTGCCCAGGGGAGCGGGAGGACTAGCACAGATACGCAGTATTTT,CASSAQGSGRTSTDTQYF,TRBD2,.,TRBV6-1,TRBJ2-3
TGTGCCAGCAGACGAGGAGCGGATGAAGCTTTCTTT,CASRRGADEAFF,.,.,TRBV7-9,TRBJ1-1
TGTGAGGCAGGGTCACCCAATCAGCCCCAGCATTTT,CEAGSPNQPQHF,.,once,TRBV28,TRBJ1-5
TGTGCCAGCAGCCCCCTGATTGGAGGGGACACTGAAGCTTTCTTT,CASSPLIGGDTEAFF,.,few,TRBV7-8,TRBJ1-1
TGTGCCAGCAGCGAGGGACAGGGTAGGACTGAAGCTTTCTTT,CASSEGQGRTEAFF,TRBD1,.,TRBV5-4,TRBJ1-1
TGTGCCAGTAGTATGGTGACAGTGAAGTTCACTGAAGCTTTCTTT,CASSMVTVKFTEAFF,.,.,TRBV19,TRBJ1-1
TGTGCCAGCAGTGAAATAACTGGTACGAACAATGAGCAGTTCTTC,CASSEITGTNNEQFF,.,.,TRBV2,TRBJ2-1
TGTGCCAGCAGCTTAACAGGGGAATACTACGAGCAGTACTTC,CASSLTGEYYEQYF,TRBD1,.,TRBV7-9,TRBJ2-7
TGTGCCAGTAGGCGGGTGGCGTTCGGGGGCTACACCTTC,CASRRVAFGGYTF,.,.,TRBV19,TRBJ1-2
TGTGCCAGCAGCACCACTACAGGGGACTCTAACTATGGCTACACCTTC,CASSTTTGDSNYGYTF,TRBD1,.,TRBV9,TRBJ1-2
TGTGCCAGCAGTGCCCCCGGAGGAAAACTGTTTTTT,CASSAPGGKLFF,.,.,TRBV2,TRBJ1-4
TGTGCCAGCAGCGTACGGGGGGAATTGAGGACCGGGGAGCTGTTTTTT,CASSVRGELRTGELFF,TRBD2,.,TRBV9,TRBJ2-2
TGTGCCAGCAGTGAAAGGGGGACAGGGGATTATGGCTACACCTTC,CASSERGTGDYGYTF,TRBD1,.,TRBV25-1,TRBJ1-2
TGCGCCAGCAGCCAAGAACAACAGCAGTTCTTC,CASSQEQQQFF,.,.,TRBV4-1,TRBJ2-1
TGTGCCAGCAGTCCTTCAGGGGTCGGTGAAAAACTGTTTTTT,CASSPSGVGEKLFF,.,.,TRBV25-1,TRBJ1-4
TGTGCCAGCAGCCCTACGGACAGGCTAATTGTGAATGAAAAACTGTTTTTT,CASSPTDRLIVNEKLFF,TRBD1,.,TRBV28,TRBJ1-4
TGTGCCAGCAGTGCACTTTACGAGCAGTACTTC,CASSALYEQYF,.,.,TRBV25-1,TRBJ2-7
TGTGCCAGCAGCCCGGACGGACTAGCGGGGTACACCGGGGAGCTGTTTTTT,CASSPDGLAGYTGELFF,TRBD2,.,TRBV5-6,TRBJ2-2
TGTGCCAGTAGTATAGGGGGGACAGGGGCTCCGCCCCAGCATTTT,CASSIGGTGAPPQHF,TRBD1,.,TRBV19,TRBJ1-5
TGTGCCATCAGTGAGGCCCGGGGGGCAGATACGCAGTATTTT,CAISEARGADTQYF,TRBD2,once,TRBV10-3,TRBJ2-3
TGTGCCAGCAGACTTAACGACAGGGGCCAAGATACGCAGTATTTT,CASRLNDRGQDTQYF,TRBD1,.,TRBV7-8,TRBJ2-3
TGTGCCAGCGGGACAGTCCGACTGTTTTTT,CASGTVRLFF,TRBD1,once,TRBV19,TRBJ1-4
TGTGCCAGTAGTACAACAGGGTCGATCGAAAAACTGTTTTTT,CASSTTGSIEKLFF,.,.,TRBV19,TRBJ1-4
TGTGCCAGCAGCCCTTATGAGGAGACTGAAGCTTTCTTT,CASSPYEETEAFF,.,.,TRBV12-3/TRBV12-4,TRBJ1-1
TGTGCCAGCAGTTACTCGAGGGACACCCTGAACACTGAAGCTTTCTTT,CASSYSRDTLNTEAFF,.,.,TRBV6-5,TRBJ1-1
TGTGCCACCAGCAGAGGACTAGCGGGAACGAACACCGGGGAGCTGTTTTTT,CATSRGLAGTNTGELFF,TRBD2,.,TRBV15,TRBJ2-2
TGCGCCAGCAGCCCGGGACAGGGTTATGAAAAACTGTTTTTT,CASSPGQGYEKLFF,TRBD1,.,TRBV5-1,TRBJ1-4
TGTGCCACCAGAATCGAACAGGGGAATCAGCCCCAGCATTTT,CATRIEQGNQPQHF,TRBD1,once,TRBV6-5,TRBJ1-5
TGTGCCATCAGTGGAGAGGGAGGCGATGGCTACACCTTC,CAISGEGGDGYTF,.,.,TRBV10-3,TRBJ1-2
TGTGCCAGCAGTTCCCTCGGGACAGGGGGTTCTGGCTACACCTTC,CASSSLGTGGSGYTF,TRBD1,.,TRBV27,TRBJ1-2
TGTGCCAGCAGTGAGGGGACAGGGAAGGGGAACACTGAAGCTTTCTTT,CASSEGTGKGNTEAFF,TRBD1,.,TRBV6-1,TRBJ1-1
TGTGCCAGCAGTTGGGGGGGAATGAACACTGAAGCTTTCTTT,CASSWGGMNTEAFF,.,.,TRBV27,TRBJ1-1
TGCGCCAGCAGCCAAGATTTGGGACAGGAGAACAATGAGCAGTTCTTC,CASSQDLGQENNEQFF,TRBD1,.,TRBV4-3,TRBJ2-1
TGCAGCGTTGAAGATAATGGTCGGCGGACCTTC,CSVEDNGRRTF,.,.,TRBV29-1,TRBJ1-2
TGTGCCAGCAGCCAGGGAGACAATCAGCCCCAGCATTTT,CASSQGDNQPQHF,.,.,TRBV3-1/TRBV3-2,TRBJ1-5
TGCGCCAGCAGAGCGAGGGGGATGAACACTGAAGCTTTCTTT,CASRARGMNTEAFF,.,once,TRBV5-1,TRBJ1-1
TGTGCCTGGAGTGTAGGACTAGCGGGAGGGGATCTCTTCTACGAGCAGTACTTC,CAWSVGLAGGDLFYEQYF,TRBD2,.,TRBV30,TRBJ2-7
TGTGCCAGCAGCCAAGGGTTGTACAGATCAACTAATGAAAAACTGTTTTTT,CASSQGLYRSTNEKLFF,.,.,TRBV14,TRBJ1-4
TGTGCCAGCAGTTACTCGACTAGCATGGCCTACGAGCAGTACTTC,CASSYSTSMAYEQYF,TRBD2,.,TRBV6-5,TRBJ2-7
TGCAGCGTTGTAAGTAACAGTAATGACAGAACCTATGGCTACACCTTC,CSVVSNSNDRTYGYTF,.,.,TRBV29-1,TRBJ1-2
TGCGCCAGCAGCTTGGGACTAGCGGGGGGGTACCAAGAGACCCAGTACTTC,CASSLGLAGGYQETQYF,TRBD2,.,TRBV5-1,TRBJ2-5
TGCAGCGTTGATTTTCGGGGAGTGAAAGAGACCCAGTACTTC,CSVDFRGVKETQYF,.,.,TRBV29-1,TRBJ2-5
TGTGCCACCAGCAGAGATCGACAGTACGAGCAGTACTTC,CATSRDRQYEQYF,.,.,TRBV15,TRBJ2-7
TGTGCCAGCCATATAACAGGGGGTCGGTCCTATAATTCACCCCTCCACTTT,CASHITGGRSYNSPLHF,TRBD1,.,TRBV27,TRBJ1-6
TGTGCCAGCAGCTTATTCCGGGATCAGCCCCAGCATTTT,CASSLFRDQPQHF,.,.,TRBV7-2,TRBJ1-5